This is a list of T cell receptor beta chains from one sample in a study of T cell responses to AZD1222 COVID-19 vaccine. Using immunoSEQ multiplex PCR, the repertoire was profiled, and TCRdb retains in-frame clones only, with some absent. Of more than 100,000 clones listed, around 90% are singletons. Here the sequenced sample was peripheral blood, taken on day 0 of AZD1222 vaccination. These receptors were collected from an adult in good health. Both conserved end residues are part of each CDR3. D genes are given only for firm matches. Expanded clones get a size class; other rows say once, few or many, or leave the size out.

j_gene: TRBJ1-2
abundance: -
v_gene: TRBV10-3
d_gene: -
CDR3nt: TGTGCCATCAGACCCATGACAGACGGCTATGGCTACACCTTC
CDR3aa: CAIRPMTDGYGYTF

j_gene: TRBJ1-2
abundance: -
v_gene: TRBV28
d_gene: -
CDR3nt: TGTGCCAGCCGGGAGGGTAGCCTACGGAGGGGCTACACCTTC
CDR3aa: CASREGSLRRGYTF

j_gene: TRBJ1-6
abundance: -
v_gene: TRBV28
d_gene: -
CDR3nt: TGTGCCAGCAGTTTAGTCTCACGATCTAAGGCCCTCCACTTT
CDR3aa: CASSLVSRSKALHF

j_gene: TRBJ1-1
abundance: -
v_gene: TRBV12-3/TRBV12-4
d_gene: -
CDR3nt: TGTGCCAGCAGTTCCTCAGCTGAAGCTTTCTTT
CDR3aa: CASSSSAEAFF

j_gene: TRBJ1-4
abundance: few
v_gene: TRBV10-1
d_gene: -
CDR3nt: TGCGCCAGCCCCGAGCCGCGCAACGCTAATGAAAAACTGTTTTTT
CDR3aa: CASPEPRNANEKLFF

j_gene: TRBJ2-6
abundance: -
v_gene: TRBV18
d_gene: TRBD1
CDR3nt: TGTGCCAGCTCACCACGGAGGACAGGGAGCTCTGGGGCCAACGTCCTGACTTTC
CDR3aa: CASSPRRTGSSGANVLTF

j_gene: TRBJ1-1
abundance: -
v_gene: TRBV20-1
d_gene: -
CDR3nt: TGCAGTGCTAGGGGGCCTGAAGCTTTCTTT
CDR3aa: CSARGPEAFF

j_gene: TRBJ2-7
abundance: -
v_gene: TRBV4-1
d_gene: TRBD1
CDR3nt: TGCGCCAGCAGCCTTCTCGTAGGGGACAGGGGCCACGAGCAGTACTTC
CDR3aa: CASSLLVGDRGHEQYF

j_gene: TRBJ2-7
abundance: -
v_gene: TRBV5-1
d_gene: -
CDR3nt: TGCGCCAGCAGTTCAGAATCCCTGCTTGACGAGCAGTACTTC
CDR3aa: CASSSESLLDEQYF

j_gene: TRBJ2-5
abundance: -
v_gene: TRBV7-9
d_gene: TRBD1
CDR3nt: TGTGCCAGCAGCCCCTCGGACAGGGGTGAGACCCAGTACTTC
CDR3aa: CASSPSDRGETQYF

j_gene: TRBJ1-2
abundance: -
v_gene: TRBV6-1
d_gene: -
CDR3nt: TGTGCCAGCAGTGAAAGAGGGGCAGGAGCATATGGCTACACCTTC
CDR3aa: CASSERGAGAYGYTF

j_gene: TRBJ1-2
abundance: -
v_gene: TRBV4-3
d_gene: -
CDR3nt: TGCGCCAGCAGCCAAGATAGGCTCGGCCCTAACTATGGCTACACCTTC
CDR3aa: CASSQDRLGPNYGYTF

j_gene: TRBJ1-5
abundance: -
v_gene: TRBV2
d_gene: -
CDR3nt: TGTGCCAGCAGTGAAACGGGGGGCGCGGGCAATCAGCCCCAGCATTTT
CDR3aa: CASSETGGAGNQPQHF

j_gene: TRBJ2-3
abundance: -
v_gene: TRBV11-3
d_gene: TRBD2
CDR3nt: TGTGCCAGCAGCCCGGGACTAGCGGTAGATACGCAGTATTTT
CDR3aa: CASSPGLAVDTQYF

j_gene: TRBJ1-4
abundance: -
v_gene: TRBV5-8
d_gene: -
CDR3nt: TGTGCCAGCAGCTTGGGTGGCGGCTTATGGACTAATGAAAAACTGTTTTTT
CDR3aa: CASSLGGGLWTNEKLFF

j_gene: TRBJ1-1
abundance: -
v_gene: TRBV2
d_gene: TRBD1
CDR3nt: TGTGCCAGCAAGACAGGGGGCTCGGGGACTGAAGCTTTCTTT
CDR3aa: CASKTGGSGTEAFF

j_gene: TRBJ1-1
abundance: few
v_gene: TRBV10-3
d_gene: -
CDR3nt: TGTGCCATCAGTGATAATACGAGGAACACTGAAGCTTTCTTT
CDR3aa: CAISDNTRNTEAFF

j_gene: TRBJ2-2
abundance: -
v_gene: TRBV7-6
d_gene: TRBD1
CDR3nt: TGTGCCAGCAGCTTAGGACAGGGTGGTACCGGGGAGCTGTTTTTT
CDR3aa: CASSLGQGGTGELFF

j_gene: TRBJ1-5
abundance: once
v_gene: TRBV9
d_gene: -
CDR3nt: TGTGCCAGCAGCGCGGGCTCAGGGGATCAGCCCCAGCATTTT
CDR3aa: CASSAGSGDQPQHF

j_gene: TRBJ1-4
abundance: -
v_gene: TRBV7-9
d_gene: -
CDR3nt: TGTGCCAGCAGCCCGCCAGGTAATCGCCCAACTAATGAAAAACTGTTTTTT
CDR3aa: CASSPPGNRPTNEKLFF

j_gene: TRBJ2-2
abundance: -
v_gene: TRBV7-9
d_gene: TRBD1
CDR3nt: TGTGCCAGCAGCCGACAGGGCGTCAAAAGGACCGGGGAGCTGTTTTTT
CDR3aa: CASSRQGVKRTGELFF

j_gene: TRBJ1-4
abundance: -
v_gene: TRBV5-1
d_gene: TRBD1
CDR3nt: TGCGCCAGCAGCTTTGGGACAGGGGATGAAAAACTGTTTTTT
CDR3aa: CASSFGTGDEKLFF

j_gene: TRBJ1-5
abundance: -
v_gene: TRBV18
d_gene: TRBD1
CDR3nt: TGTGCCAGCTCACCCACAGGGGTTCGGAATCAGCCCCAGCATTTT
CDR3aa: CASSPTGVRNQPQHF

j_gene: TRBJ1-6
abundance: -
v_gene: TRBV9
d_gene: -
CDR3nt: TGTGCCAGCAGCGCGAGCGGGGGGGTTCTCTCTTCACCCCTCCACTTT
CDR3aa: CASSASGGVLSSPLHF

j_gene: TRBJ2-2
abundance: -
v_gene: TRBV5-1
d_gene: TRBD1
CDR3nt: TGCGCCAGCAGCAGGAGTACAGGGGCCGGGGAGCTGTTTTTT
CDR3aa: CASSRSTGAGELFF

j_gene: TRBJ2-3
abundance: once
v_gene: TRBV7-2
d_gene: -
CDR3nt: TGTGCCAGCAGCCTTTTAACATCCTACACAGATACGCAGTATTTT
CDR3aa: CASSLLTSYTDTQYF

j_gene: TRBJ1-1
abundance: -
v_gene: TRBV4-1
d_gene: -
CDR3nt: TGCGCCAGCAGCCAAGATGAGGGGGGCCTTGATGCTTTCTTT
CDR3aa: CASSQDEGGLDAFF

j_gene: TRBJ1-5
abundance: -
v_gene: TRBV12-3/TRBV12-4
d_gene: -
CDR3nt: TGTGCCAGCAGCCGACAGTATTATCAGCCCCAGCATTTT
CDR3aa: CASSRQYYQPQHF

j_gene: TRBJ2-2
abundance: -
v_gene: TRBV28
d_gene: TRBD1
CDR3nt: TGTGCCAGCAGCTCGGGACAGGGGGCGGCCGGGGAGCTGTTTTTT
CDR3aa: CASSSGQGAAGELFF

j_gene: TRBJ1-2
abundance: once
v_gene: TRBV6-2/TRBV6-3
d_gene: -
CDR3nt: TGTGCCAGCAGTCTACAGGGTTACGGCTACACCTTC
CDR3aa: CASSLQGYGYTF

j_gene: TRBJ2-5
abundance: -
v_gene: TRBV5-1
d_gene: -
CDR3nt: TGCGCCAGCAGTTCGAGTCGAGAGACCCAGTACTTC
CDR3aa: CASSSSRETQYF

j_gene: TRBJ1-5
abundance: -
v_gene: TRBV28
d_gene: -
CDR3nt: TGTGCCAGCACCTCCCGCACGCAGCCCCAGCATTTT
CDR3aa: CASTSRTQPQHF

j_gene: TRBJ2-7
abundance: -
v_gene: TRBV3-1/TRBV3-2
d_gene: -
CDR3nt: TGTGCCAGCAGCCAAGATTTAGGACGTTTGTGCTTC
CDR3aa: CASSQDLGRLCF

j_gene: TRBJ1-6
abundance: -
v_gene: TRBV20-1
d_gene: -
CDR3nt: TGCAGTGCTAGTGTCCCGGACAGCCCTAGCTCCTATAATTCACCCCTCCACTTT
CDR3aa: CSASVPDSPSSYNSPLHF

j_gene: TRBJ2-3
abundance: -
v_gene: TRBV7-2
d_gene: -
CDR3nt: TGTGCCAGCAGCTTACAGACCCGCCCCTATACGCAGTATTTT
CDR3aa: CASSLQTRPYTQYF

j_gene: TRBJ2-3
abundance: -
v_gene: TRBV24-1
d_gene: TRBD2
CDR3nt: TGTGCCACTGCTGGCGGGGGTCCTTCGTTACTCACAGATACGCAGTATTTT
CDR3aa: CATAGGGPSLLTDTQYF

j_gene: TRBJ2-3
abundance: -
v_gene: TRBV2
d_gene: TRBD2
CDR3nt: TGTGCCAGTATCAGCGGGGGTACCGCAGATACGCAGTATTTT
CDR3aa: CASISGGTADTQYF

j_gene: TRBJ2-7
abundance: -
v_gene: TRBV30
d_gene: -
CDR3nt: TGTGCCTCCCTCGGCGGGTCTGGGGGGCGCGGCGAGCAGTACTTC
CDR3aa: CASLGGSGGRGEQYF

j_gene: TRBJ1-6
abundance: -
v_gene: TRBV5-1
d_gene: TRBD1
CDR3nt: TGCGCCAGCAGCTACCAATCCGGGACAGATAATTCACCCCTCCACTTT
CDR3aa: CASSYQSGTDNSPLHF

j_gene: TRBJ2-7
abundance: -
v_gene: TRBV28
d_gene: -
CDR3nt: TGTGCCAGCAGTTTTCTCTACTACGAGCAGTACTTC
CDR3aa: CASSFLYYEQYF

j_gene: TRBJ1-5
abundance: -
v_gene: TRBV28
d_gene: TRBD1
CDR3nt: TGTGCCAGCAGTTTATGGGACAGGGGCCCATATAGCAATCAGCCCCAGCATTTT
CDR3aa: CASSLWDRGPYSNQPQHF

j_gene: TRBJ2-3
abundance: -
v_gene: TRBV9
d_gene: TRBD2
CDR3nt: TGTGCCAGCAGCACGGGACTAGCGGGGCGGTTCACAGATACGCAGTATTTT
CDR3aa: CASSTGLAGRFTDTQYF

j_gene: TRBJ1-5
abundance: -
v_gene: TRBV28
d_gene: -
CDR3nt: TGTGCCAGCACCCCGGGCGGGGGGGTCTATCAGCCCCAGCATTTT
CDR3aa: CASTPGGGVYQPQHF

j_gene: TRBJ1-5
abundance: -
v_gene: TRBV18
d_gene: TRBD1
CDR3nt: TGTGCCAGCTCACCAGGCACAGGGGCGAGTCAGCCCCAGCATTTT
CDR3aa: CASSPGTGASQPQHF

j_gene: TRBJ2-2
abundance: once
v_gene: TRBV7-2
d_gene: -
CDR3nt: TGTGCCAGCAGCTCGACACCCGTGAGAACCGGGGAGCTGTTTTTT
CDR3aa: CASSSTPVRTGELFF